This T cell receptor beta chain was found in a study of T cell responses to AZD1222 COVID-19 vaccine. General observations from the study: It was only 6 or 7 AZD1222 recipients who were seropositive at baseline. In a largely white British group with more females than males, clonal diversity was possibly underestimated. Elevations in Spike-specific TCR breadth and depth followed administration of two AZD1222 doses. Dominant CD4 TCR responses targeted spike regions 160-218 and 743-854.

Generated by immunoSEQ multiplex PCR, the TCRdb table keeps only in-frame clones and is missing some. Of some 150,000 clones detected, around nine tenths appear once; the ten largest clones hold 2.8%. This clone was seen once. The antigen remains undetermined. Germline V gene data show CDR1 as KGHDR and CDR2 as SFDVKD. This CDR3 has 15 residues. V was clipped by 3 bases and J by 0 bases, with 8 bases between them. The TCR was taken from an adult in good health. The chain joins TRBV24-1 to TRBJ1-5; D is undetermined. The sample was peripheral blood, taken on day 0 of MenACWY control vaccination. The CDR3 loop is CATSDPGYSNQPQHF. The CDR3 coding sequence is TGTGCCACCAGTGATCCCGGGTATAGCAATCAGCCCCAGCATTTT.